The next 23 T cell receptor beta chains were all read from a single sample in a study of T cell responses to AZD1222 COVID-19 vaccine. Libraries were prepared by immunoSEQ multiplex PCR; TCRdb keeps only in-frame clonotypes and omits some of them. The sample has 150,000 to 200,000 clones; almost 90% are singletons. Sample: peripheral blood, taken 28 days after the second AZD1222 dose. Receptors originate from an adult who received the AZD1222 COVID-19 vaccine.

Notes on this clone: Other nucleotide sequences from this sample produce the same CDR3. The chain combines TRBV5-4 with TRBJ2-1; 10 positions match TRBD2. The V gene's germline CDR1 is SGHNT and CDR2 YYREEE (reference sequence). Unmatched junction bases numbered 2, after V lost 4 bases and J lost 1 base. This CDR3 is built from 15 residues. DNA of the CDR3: TGTGCCAGCAGCAGTAGCGGGGGGTCCTACAATGAGCAGTTCTTC. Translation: CASSSSGGSYNEQFF.

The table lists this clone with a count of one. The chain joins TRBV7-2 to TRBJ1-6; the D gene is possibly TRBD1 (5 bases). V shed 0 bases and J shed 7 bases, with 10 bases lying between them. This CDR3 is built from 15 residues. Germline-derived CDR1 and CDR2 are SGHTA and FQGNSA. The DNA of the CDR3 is TGTGCCAGCAGCTTAGCCTCGGGACGGAATTCACCCCTCCACTTT. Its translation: CASSLASGRNSPLHF.

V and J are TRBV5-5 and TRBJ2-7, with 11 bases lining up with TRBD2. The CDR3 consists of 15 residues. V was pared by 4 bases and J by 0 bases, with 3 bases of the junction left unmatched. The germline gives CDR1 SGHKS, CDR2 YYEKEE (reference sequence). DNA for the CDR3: TGTGCCAGCAGCAACGGGACTAGCGGCTCCTACGAGCAGTACTTC. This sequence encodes CASSNGTSGSYEQYF. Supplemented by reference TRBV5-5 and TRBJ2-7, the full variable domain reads DAGVTQSPTHLIKTRGQQVTLRCSPISGHKSVSWYQQVLGQGPQFIFQYYEKEERGRGNFPDRFSARQFPNYSSELNVNALLLGDSALYLCASSNGTSGSYEQYFGPGTRLTVT.

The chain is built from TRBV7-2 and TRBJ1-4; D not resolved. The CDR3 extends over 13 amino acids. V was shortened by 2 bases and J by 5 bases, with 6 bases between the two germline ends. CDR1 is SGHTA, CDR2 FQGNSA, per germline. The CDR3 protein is CASSLRPNEKLFF. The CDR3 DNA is TGTGCCAGCAGCTTACGGCCGAATGAAAAACTGTTTTTT.

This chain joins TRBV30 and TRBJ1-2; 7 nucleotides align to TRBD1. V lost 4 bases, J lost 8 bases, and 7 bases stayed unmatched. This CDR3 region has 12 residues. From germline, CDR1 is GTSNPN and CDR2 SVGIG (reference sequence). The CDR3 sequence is CAWTPGGGGYTF. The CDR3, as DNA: TGTGCCTGGACTCCCGGAGGGGGCGGCTACACCTTC. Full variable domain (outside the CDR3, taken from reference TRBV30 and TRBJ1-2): SQTIHQWPATLVQPVGSPLSLECTVEGTSNPNLYWYRQAAGRGLQLLFYSVGIGQISSEVPQNLSASRPQDRQFILSSKKLLLSDSGFYLCAWTPGGGGYTFGSGTRLTVV.

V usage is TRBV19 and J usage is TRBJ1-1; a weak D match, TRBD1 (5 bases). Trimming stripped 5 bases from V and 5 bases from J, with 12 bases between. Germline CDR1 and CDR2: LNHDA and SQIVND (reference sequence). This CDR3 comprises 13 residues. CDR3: CASSGSGGTEAFF. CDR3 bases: TGTGCCAGTAGTGGCAGCGGGGGGACTGAAGCTTTCTTT.

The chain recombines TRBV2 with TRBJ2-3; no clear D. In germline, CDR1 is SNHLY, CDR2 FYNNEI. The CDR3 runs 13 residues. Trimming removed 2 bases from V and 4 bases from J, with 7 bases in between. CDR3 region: CASSESGADTQYF. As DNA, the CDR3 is TGTGCCAGCAGTGAAAGTGGGGCAGATACGCAGTATTTT.

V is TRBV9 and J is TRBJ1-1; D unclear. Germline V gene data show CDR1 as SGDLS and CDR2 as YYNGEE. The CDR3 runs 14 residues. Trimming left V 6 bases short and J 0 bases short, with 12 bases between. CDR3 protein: CASTLDGLNTEAFF. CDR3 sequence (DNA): TGTGCCAGCACCCTAGACGGACTGAACACTGAAGCTTTCTTT.

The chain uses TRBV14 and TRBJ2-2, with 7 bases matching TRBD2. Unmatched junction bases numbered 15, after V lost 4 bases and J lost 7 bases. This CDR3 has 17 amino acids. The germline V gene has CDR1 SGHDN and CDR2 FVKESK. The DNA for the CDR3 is TGTGCCAGCAGCCCTCGGACTAGGAACGACCGTGGCGGGGAGCTGTTTTTT. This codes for CASSPRTRNDRGGELFF.

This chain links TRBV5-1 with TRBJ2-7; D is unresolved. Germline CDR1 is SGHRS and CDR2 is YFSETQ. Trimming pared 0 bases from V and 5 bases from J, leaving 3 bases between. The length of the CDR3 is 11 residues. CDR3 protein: CASSLDHEQYF. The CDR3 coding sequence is TGCGCCAGCAGCTTGGATCACGAGCAGTACTTC.

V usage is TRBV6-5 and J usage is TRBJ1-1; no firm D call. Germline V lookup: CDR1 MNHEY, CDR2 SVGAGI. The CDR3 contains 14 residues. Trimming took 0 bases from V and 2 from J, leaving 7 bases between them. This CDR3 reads CASSYSLRNTEAFF. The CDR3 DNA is TGTGCCAGCAGTTACTCACTAAGAAACACTGAAGCTTTCTTT.

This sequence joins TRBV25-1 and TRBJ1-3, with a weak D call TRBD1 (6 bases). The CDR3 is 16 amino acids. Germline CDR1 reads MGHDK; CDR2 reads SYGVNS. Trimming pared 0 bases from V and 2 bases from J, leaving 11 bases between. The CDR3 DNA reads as TGTGCCAGCAGTGAATATTACAGGGCGCCTGGAAACACCATATATTTT. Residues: CASSEYYRAPGNTIYF. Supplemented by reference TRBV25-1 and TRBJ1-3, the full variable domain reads EADIYQTPRYLVIGTGKKITLECSQTMGHDKMYWYQQDPGMELHLIHYSYGVNSTEKGDLSSESTVSRIRTEHFPLTLESARPSHTSQYLCASSEYYRAPGNTIYFGEGSWLTVV.

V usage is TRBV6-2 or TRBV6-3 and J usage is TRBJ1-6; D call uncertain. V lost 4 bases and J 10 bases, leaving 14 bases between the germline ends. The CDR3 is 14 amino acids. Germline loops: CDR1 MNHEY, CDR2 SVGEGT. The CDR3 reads CASSFLGGESPLHF. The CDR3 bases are TGTGCCAGCAGTTTTCTGGGAGGCGAGTCACCCCTCCACTTT.

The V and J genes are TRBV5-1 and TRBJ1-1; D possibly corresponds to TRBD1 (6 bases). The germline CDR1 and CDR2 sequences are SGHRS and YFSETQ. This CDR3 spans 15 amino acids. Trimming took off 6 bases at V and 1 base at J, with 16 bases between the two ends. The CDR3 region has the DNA TGCGCCAGCAACAGAGGGGGGACACCGAACACTGAAGCTTTCTTT. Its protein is CASNRGGTPNTEAFF.

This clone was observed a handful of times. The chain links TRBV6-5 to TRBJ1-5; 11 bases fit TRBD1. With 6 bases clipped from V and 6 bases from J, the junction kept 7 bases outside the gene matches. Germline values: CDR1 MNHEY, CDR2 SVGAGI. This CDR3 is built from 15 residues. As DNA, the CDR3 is TGTGCCAGCAGCTGGACAGGGGGCTATGGTCAGCCCCAGCATTTT. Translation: CASSWTGGYGQPQHF.

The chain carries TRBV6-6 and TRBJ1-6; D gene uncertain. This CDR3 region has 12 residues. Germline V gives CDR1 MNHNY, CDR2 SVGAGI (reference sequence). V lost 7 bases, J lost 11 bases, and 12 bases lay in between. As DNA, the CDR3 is TGTGCCAGCAAAGAATTGGGAGCACCCCTCCACTTT. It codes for CASKELGAPLHF.

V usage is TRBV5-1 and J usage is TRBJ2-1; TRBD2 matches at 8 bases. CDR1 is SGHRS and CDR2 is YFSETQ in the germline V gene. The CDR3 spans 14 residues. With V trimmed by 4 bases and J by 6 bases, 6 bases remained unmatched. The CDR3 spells CASSQQLAANEQFF. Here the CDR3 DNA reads TGCGCCAGCAGCCAGCAACTAGCGGCCAATGAGCAGTTCTTC.

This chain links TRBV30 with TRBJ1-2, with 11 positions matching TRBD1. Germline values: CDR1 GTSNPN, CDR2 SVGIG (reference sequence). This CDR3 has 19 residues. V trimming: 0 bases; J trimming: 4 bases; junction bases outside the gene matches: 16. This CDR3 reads CAWSVTLLDRGLVRYGYTF. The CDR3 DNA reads TGTGCCTGGAGTGTAACCCTATTGGACAGGGGGCTTGTGCGCTATGGCTACACCTTC.

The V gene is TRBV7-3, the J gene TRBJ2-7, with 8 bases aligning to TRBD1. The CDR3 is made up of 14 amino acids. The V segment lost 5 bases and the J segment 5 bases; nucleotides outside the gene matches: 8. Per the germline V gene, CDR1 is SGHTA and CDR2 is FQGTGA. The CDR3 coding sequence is TGTGCCAGCAGCGTGGACAGGGTTTCTAACGAGCAGTACTTC. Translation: CASSVDRVSNEQYF.

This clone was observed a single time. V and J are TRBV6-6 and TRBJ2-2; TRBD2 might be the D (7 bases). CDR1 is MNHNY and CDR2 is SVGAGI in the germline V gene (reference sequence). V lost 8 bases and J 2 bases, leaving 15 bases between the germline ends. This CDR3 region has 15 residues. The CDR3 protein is CASVRGGGNTGELFF. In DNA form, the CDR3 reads TGTGCCAGCGTTCGCGGGGGCGGTAACACCGGGGAGCTGTTTTTT.

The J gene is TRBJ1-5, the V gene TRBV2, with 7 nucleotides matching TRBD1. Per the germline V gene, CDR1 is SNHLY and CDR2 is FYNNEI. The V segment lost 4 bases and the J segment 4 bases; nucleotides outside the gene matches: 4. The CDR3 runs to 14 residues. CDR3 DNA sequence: TGTGCCAGCAGTGCGCCACAGGGGAATCAGCCCCAGCATTTT. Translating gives CASSAPQGNQPQHF.

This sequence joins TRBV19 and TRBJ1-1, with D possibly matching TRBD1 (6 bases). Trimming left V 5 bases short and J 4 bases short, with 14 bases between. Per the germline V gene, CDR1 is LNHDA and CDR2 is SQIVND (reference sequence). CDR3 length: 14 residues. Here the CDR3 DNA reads TGTGCCAGTAGTCCCTCGACAGGCTCCACTGAAGCTTTCTTT. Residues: CASSPSTGSTEAFF.

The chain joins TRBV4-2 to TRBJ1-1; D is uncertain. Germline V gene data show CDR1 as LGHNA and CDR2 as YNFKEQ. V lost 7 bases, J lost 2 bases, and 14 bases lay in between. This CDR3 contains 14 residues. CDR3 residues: CASNTLWANTEAFF. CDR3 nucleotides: TGTGCCAGCAACACCTTGTGGGCCAACACTGAAGCTTTCTTT.